Following are 9 T cell receptor beta chains from one sample sequenced in a study of graft-versus-host responses after intestinal transplantation. Assay: immunoSEQ multiplex PCR; the TCRdb copy retains only in-frame clones and omits some. Here the sample spans over 100,000 clones, about 93% being singletons. No antigen has been identified for these receptors. The sample in question was unstimulated CD4+ T cells sorted from spleen or lymph node cells, obtained before intestinal transplant. The origin of the receptors is a human donor who received an intestinal transplant.

CDR3 sequence reads: CASSNSARVGEKLFF. DNA of the CDR3: TGTGCCAGCAGCAACTCGGCCAGGGTTGGGGAAAAACTGTTTTTT. The chain is built from TRBV5-4 and TRBJ1-4; TRBD1 is a possible D gene (5 bases). The CDR3 extends over 15 amino acids. Germline V gene lookup returns CDR1 SGHNT and CDR2 YYREEE (reference sequence). V lost 4 bases and J 8 bases, leaving 18 bases between the germline ends. Looking up the rest from reference TRBV5-4 and TRBJ1-4 gives the full variable domain: ETGVTQSPTHLIKTRGQQVTLRCSSQSGHNTVSWYQQALGQGPQFIFQYYREEENGRGNFPPRFSGLQFPNYSSELNVNALELDDSALYLCASSNSARVGEKLFFGSGTQLSVL.

The chain carries TRBV28 and TRBJ1-1, with D uncertain. Trimming took 7 bases from V and 13 from J, leaving 19 bases between them. CDR1 MDHEN and CDR2 SYDVKM come from the germline V gene. This CDR3 comprises 12 residues. CDR3: CASTYPPSPGFF. Here the CDR3 DNA reads TGTGCCAGCACCTACCCACCAAGCCCGGGTTTCTTT.

The chain employs TRBV6-5 and TRBJ2-1, with D perhaps matching TRBD1 (5 bases). CDR3 length: 15 residues. Germline V gene sequence: CDR1 MNHEY, CDR2 SVGAGI. Trimming removed 2 bases from V and 1 base from J, with 9 bases in between. The CDR3 here is CASSYGRASYNEQFF. The CDR3, as DNA: TGTGCCAGCAGTTACGGCAGGGCATCCTACAATGAGCAGTTCTTC.

The rearrangement uses TRBV6-6 and TRBJ1-5; 9 bases are shared with TRBD1. CDR3 length: 16 amino acids. Germline V gives CDR1 MNHNY, CDR2 SVGAGI (reference sequence). Trimming cost V 6 bases and J 2 bases; bases outside gene matches: 8. The DNA for the CDR3 is TGTGCCAGCAGCCACTCGGGACAGGGTCGCAATCAGCCCCAGCATTTT. Translated, it gives CASSHSGQGRNQPQHF.

This chain connects TRBV7-8 to TRBJ1-5, with D unclear. This CDR3 is built from 14 residues. The V gene's germline CDR1 is SGHVS and CDR2 FQNEAQ. V was shortened by 3 bases and J by 0 bases, with 6 bases between the two germline ends. CDR3 region: CASSFVISNQPQHF. As DNA, the CDR3 is TGTGCCAGCAGCTTTGTGATTAGCAATCAGCCCCAGCATTTT.

This clone appeared once. The CDR3 DNA sequence: TGTGCCAGCAGGATGACTAGCGGAACAGATACGCAGTATTTT. The encoded protein is CASRMTSGTDTQYF. The V and J genes are TRBV6-1 and TRBJ2-3; TRBD2 matches at 9 bases. The V segment lost 6 bases and the J segment 3 bases; nucleotides outside the gene matches: 4. Germline V CDR1 and CDR2: MNHNS, SASEGT. CDR3 length: 14 residues.

The chain is built from TRBV28 and TRBJ1-1; a weak D match, TRBD1 (5 bases). Germline-derived CDR1 and CDR2 are MDHEN and SYDVKM. Trimming stripped 5 bases from V and 0 bases from J, with 10 bases between. This CDR3 is 14 amino acids long. In DNA form, the CDR3 reads TGTGCCAGCAGTCTGGGGGGGGTGAACACTGAAGCTTTCTTT. It encodes CASSLGGVNTEAFF.

The chain combines TRBV27 with TRBJ2-7; D ambiguous. There are 12 residues in the CDR3. V lost 6 bases to trimming and J lost 6 bases, with 12 bases between them. CDR1 is MNHEY, CDR2 SMNVEV, per germline (reference sequence). DNA of the CDR3: TGTGCCAGCAGGAACCAATGGGGCGAGCAGTACTTC. It yields the protein CASRNQWGEQYF.

The chain recombines TRBV27 with TRBJ2-1; D gene ambiguous. Germline lookup yields CDR1 MNHEY and CDR2 SMNVEV (reference sequence). Trimming pared 2 bases from V and 3 bases from J, leaving 8 bases between. The CDR3 runs 14 residues. CDR3 residues: CASSLTPNYNEQFF. The CDR3 DNA follows: TGTGCCAGCAGTTTAACCCCTAACTACAATGAGCAGTTCTTC.